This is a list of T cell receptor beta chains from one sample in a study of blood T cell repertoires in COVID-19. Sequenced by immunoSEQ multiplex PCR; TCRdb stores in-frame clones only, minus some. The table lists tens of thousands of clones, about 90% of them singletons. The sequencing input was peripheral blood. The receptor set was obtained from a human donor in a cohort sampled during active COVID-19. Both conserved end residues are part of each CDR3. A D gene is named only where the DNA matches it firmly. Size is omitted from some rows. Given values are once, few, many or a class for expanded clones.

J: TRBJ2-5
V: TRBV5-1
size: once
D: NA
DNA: TGCGCCAGCAGCTTGGCCAGGGGGGTTCAAGAGACCCAGTACTTC
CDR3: CASSLARGVQETQYF

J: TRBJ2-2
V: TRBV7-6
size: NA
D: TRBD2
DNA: TGTGCCAGCACCGGGGGGTTCGGGGAGCTGTTTTTT
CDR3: CASTGGFGELFF

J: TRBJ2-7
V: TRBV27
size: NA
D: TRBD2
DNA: TGTGCCAGCAGTTTACTGGCGGGGGGGCCCTACGAGCAGTACTTC
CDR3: CASSLLAGGPYEQYF

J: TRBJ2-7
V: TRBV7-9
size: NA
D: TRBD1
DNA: TGTGCCAGCAGCAATAGAATCCCCGGACAGGGGGCGGGATACGAGCAGTACTTC
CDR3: CASSNRIPGQGAGYEQYF

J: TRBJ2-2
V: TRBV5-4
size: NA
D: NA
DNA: TGTGCCAGCAGCGCCAGAGCGCCAGGAGGTAGCACCGGGGAGCTGTTTTTT
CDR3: CASSARAPGGSTGELFF

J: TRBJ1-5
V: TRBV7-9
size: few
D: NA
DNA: TGTGCCAGCAGCTTCGGGGGGGTTCCGGATAGCAATCAGCCCCAGCATTTT
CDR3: CASSFGGVPDSNQPQHF

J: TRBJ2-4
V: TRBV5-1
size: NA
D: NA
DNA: TGCGCCAGCGGGCAGGGTAGTGCCAAAAACATTCAGTACTTC
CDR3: CASGQGSAKNIQYF

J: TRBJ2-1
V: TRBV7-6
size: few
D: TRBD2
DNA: TGTGCCAGCAGCTTAGCGCGGCGGGGGGCCCACTCATCGCAGTTCTTC
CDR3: CASSLARRGAHSSQFF

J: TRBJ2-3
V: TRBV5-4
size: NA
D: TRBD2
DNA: TGTGCCAGCAGCGACAAGCGGGAGAGTCAAGATACGCAGTATTTT
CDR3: CASSDKRESQDTQYF

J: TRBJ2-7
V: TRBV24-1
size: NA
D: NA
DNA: TGTGCCACCCCGGTCGGGCAGTACTTC
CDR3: CATPVGQYF

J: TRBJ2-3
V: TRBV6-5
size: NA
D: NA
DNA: TGTGCCAGCAGCCCCCCGCGGGGCGGTGATACGCAGTATTTT
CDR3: CASSPPRGGDTQYF

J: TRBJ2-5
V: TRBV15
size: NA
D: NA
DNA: TGTGCCACCAGCAGTTCGGGAGCTCTCTGGGAGACCCAGTACTTC
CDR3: CATSSSGALWETQYF

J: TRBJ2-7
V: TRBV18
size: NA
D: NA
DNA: TGTGCCAGCTCACCACCGGGTACAGCCGGAACCTACGAGCAGTACTTC
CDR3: CASSPPGTAGTYEQYF

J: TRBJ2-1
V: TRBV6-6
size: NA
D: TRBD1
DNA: TGTGCCAGCAGATCCGGGACAGGGGGTTCCCATGAGCAGTTCTTC
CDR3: CASRSGTGGSHEQFF

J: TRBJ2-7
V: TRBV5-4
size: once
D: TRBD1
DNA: TGTGCCAGCAGCCCCCGGACAGGGGACTACGAGCAGTACTTC
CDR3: CASSPRTGDYEQYF

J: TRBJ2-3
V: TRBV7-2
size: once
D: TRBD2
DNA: TGTGCCAGCAGCCAAGGCAGCGGGGGCACAGATACGCAGTATTTT
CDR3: CASSQGSGGTDTQYF

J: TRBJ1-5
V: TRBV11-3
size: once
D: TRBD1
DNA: TGTGCCAGCAGCTTAGTGGCAGGGGGAACCAATCAGCCCCAGCATTTT
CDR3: CASSLVAGGTNQPQHF

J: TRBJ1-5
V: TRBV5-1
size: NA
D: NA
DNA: TGCGCCAGCAGCTTGGGGGCCAGTCAGCCCCAGCATTTT
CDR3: CASSLGASQPQHF

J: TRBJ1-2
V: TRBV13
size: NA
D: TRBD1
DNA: TGTGCCAGCCGAGTAAACACCGGGACAGCAAACTATGGCTACACCTTC
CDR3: CASRVNTGTANYGYTF

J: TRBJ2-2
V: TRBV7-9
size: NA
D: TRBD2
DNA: TGTGCCAGCAGCACCCCGGGACTAGCCACCGGGGAGCTGTTTTTT
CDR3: CASSTPGLATGELFF

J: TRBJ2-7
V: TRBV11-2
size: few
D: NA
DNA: TGTGCCAGCAGCTCAGGGACTTATATTTCCTACGAGCAGTACTTC
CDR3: CASSSGTYISYEQYF

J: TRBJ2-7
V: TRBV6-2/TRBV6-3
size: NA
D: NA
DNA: TGTGCCAGCAGTTCATTGCAGGGCCTTGGGGAGCAGTACTTC
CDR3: CASSSLQGLGEQYF

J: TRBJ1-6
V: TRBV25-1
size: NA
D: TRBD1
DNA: TGTGCCAGCACCGGACAGGGGGGTCTTAATTCACCCCTCCACTTT
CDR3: CASTGQGGLNSPLHF

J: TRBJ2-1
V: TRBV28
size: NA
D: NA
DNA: TGTGCCAGCAGGCTCAGGGTAGCCTACAATGAGCAGTTCTTC
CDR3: CASRLRVAYNEQFF

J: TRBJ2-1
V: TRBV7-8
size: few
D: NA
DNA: TGTGCCAGCAGCTTAACCCACTTTGGTACCACGTACAATGAGCAGTTCTTC
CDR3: CASSLTHFGTTYNEQFF

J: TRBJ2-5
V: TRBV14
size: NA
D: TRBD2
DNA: TGTGCCAGCAGCCAAGGACTAGCGGGAGGCTTGGAGACCCAGTACTTC
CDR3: CASSQGLAGGLETQYF

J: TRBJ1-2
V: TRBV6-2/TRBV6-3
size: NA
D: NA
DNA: TGTGCCAGCAGTTACGGGCATGTCTATGGCTACACCTTC
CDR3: CASSYGHVYGYTF

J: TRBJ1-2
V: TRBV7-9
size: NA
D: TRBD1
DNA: TGTGCCAGCAGCTGGGGACAGGGGGCTAGTGGCTACACCTTC
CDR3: CASSWGQGASGYTF

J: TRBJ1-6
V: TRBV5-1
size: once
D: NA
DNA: TGCGCCAGCAGCTTGACCCCTGAGGGTAATTCACCCCTCCACTTT
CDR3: CASSLTPEGNSPLHF

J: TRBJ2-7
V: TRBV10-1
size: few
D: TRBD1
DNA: TGCGCCAGCAGTGATTACAGGGGGAATTTCTACGAGCAGTACTTC
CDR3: CASSDYRGNFYEQYF

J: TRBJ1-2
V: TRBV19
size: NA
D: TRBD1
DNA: TGTGCCAGTAGTCGACAGGGAGGCTATGGCTACACCTTC
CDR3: CASSRQGGYGYTF

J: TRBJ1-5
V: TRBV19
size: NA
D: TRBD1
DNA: TGTGCCGGTGGACAGGGGCGCAATCAGCCCCAGCATTTT
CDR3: CAGGQGRNQPQHF

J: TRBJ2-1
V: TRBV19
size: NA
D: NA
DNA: TGTGCCAGTAGTAGGACTTCAAATGAGCAGTTCTTC
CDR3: CASSRTSNEQFF

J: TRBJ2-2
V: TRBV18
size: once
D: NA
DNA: TGTGCCAGCTCACCACTTGACAGGCCGAGGACCGGGGAGCTGTTTTTT
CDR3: CASSPLDRPRTGELFF

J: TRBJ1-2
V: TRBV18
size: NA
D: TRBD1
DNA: TGTGCCAGCTCACCCAGGACAGGGGCCGCGGGTGCCTATGGCTACACCTTC
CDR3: CASSPRTGAAGAYGYTF

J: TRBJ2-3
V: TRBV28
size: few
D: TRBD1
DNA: TGTGCCAGCAGTTTTCCCGGGACAGGGGAAACTCCAGATACGCAGTATTTT
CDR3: CASSFPGTGETPDTQYF

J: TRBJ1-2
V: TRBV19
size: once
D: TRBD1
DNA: TGTGCCAGTAGTATGGGACAGGGGAACTATGGCTACACCTTC
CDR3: CASSMGQGNYGYTF

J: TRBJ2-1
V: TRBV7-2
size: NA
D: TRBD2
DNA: TGTGCCAGCAGCTTAACGGGAGGGTTCTACAATGAGCAGTTCTTC
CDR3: CASSLTGGFYNEQFF

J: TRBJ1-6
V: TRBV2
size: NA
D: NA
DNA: TGTGCCACTCCGCAGGCTCCTAATTCACCCCTCCACTTT
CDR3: CATPQAPNSPLHF

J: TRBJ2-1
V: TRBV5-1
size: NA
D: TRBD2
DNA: TGCGCCAGCAGCTCCGGGACTAGCGGGAGCGGTGAGCAGTTCTTC
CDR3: CASSSGTSGSGEQFF

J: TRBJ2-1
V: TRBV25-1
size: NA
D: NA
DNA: TGTGCCAGCAGTGAAAGTCGGGGGGCGAACAATGAGCAGTTCTTC
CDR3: CASSESRGANNEQFF

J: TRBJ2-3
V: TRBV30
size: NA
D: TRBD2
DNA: TGTGCCTGGACCCCGCAGGAGCCCCTCGGGGGCGGGAGGGCAGATACGCAGTATTTT
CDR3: CAWTPQEPLGGGRADTQYF

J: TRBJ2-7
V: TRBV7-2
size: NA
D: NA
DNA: TGTGCCAGCAGCCCGAATTGGGCGCAGGGTGTCTACGAGCAGTACTTC
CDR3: CASSPNWAQGVYEQYF

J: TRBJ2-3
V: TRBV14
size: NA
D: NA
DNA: TGTGCCAGCAGCCAATATTCCACAGATACGCAGTATTTT
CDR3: CASSQYSTDTQYF

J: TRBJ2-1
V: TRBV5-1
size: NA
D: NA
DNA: TGCGCCAGCAGCTTGGTTACGAGAGCGTTTAGCTCCTACAATGAGCAGTTCTTC
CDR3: CASSLVTRAFSSYNEQFF

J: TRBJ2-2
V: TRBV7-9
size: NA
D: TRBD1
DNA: TGTGCCAGCAGCCCTGGGGACAGGGGGCCGAGAACCGGGGAGCTGTTTTTT
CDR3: CASSPGDRGPRTGELFF

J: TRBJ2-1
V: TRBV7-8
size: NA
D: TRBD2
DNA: TGTGCCAGCAGCCCTACTAGCGGGAGGGACAATGAGCAGTTCTTC
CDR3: CASSPTSGRDNEQFF

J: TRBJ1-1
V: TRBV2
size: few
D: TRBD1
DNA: TGTGCCAGCTTGCGGGACAGGGGGATGGAGTACACTGAAGCTTTCTTT
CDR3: CASLRDRGMEYTEAFF

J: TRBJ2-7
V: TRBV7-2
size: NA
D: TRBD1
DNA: TGTGCCAGCAGCTACCGGGACAGGTCCTACGAGCAGTACTTC
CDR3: CASSYRDRSYEQYF

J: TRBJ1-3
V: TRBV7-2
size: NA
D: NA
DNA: TGTGCCAGCAGCTTAGTGTTGTCAGGCGTAAACACCATATATTTT
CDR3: CASSLVLSGVNTIYF

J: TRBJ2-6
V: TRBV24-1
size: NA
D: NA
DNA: TGTGCCACCAGTGATTCAGGTGGGGCCAACGTCCTGACTTTC
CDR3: CATSDSGGANVLTF

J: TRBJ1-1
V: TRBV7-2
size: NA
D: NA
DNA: TGTGCCAGCAGGGACGGGAGATTGAACACTGAAGCTTTCTTT
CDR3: CASRDGRLNTEAFF

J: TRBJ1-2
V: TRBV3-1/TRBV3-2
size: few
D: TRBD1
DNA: TGTGCCAGCAGCCAAGGGACAGGGGGGGCCTATGGCTACACCTTC
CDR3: CASSQGTGGAYGYTF

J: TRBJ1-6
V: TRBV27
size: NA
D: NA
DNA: TGTGCCAGCAGTTTAAGTCCGGGTTCACCCCTCCACTTT
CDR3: CASSLSPGSPLHF

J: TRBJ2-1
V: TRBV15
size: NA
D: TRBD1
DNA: TGTGCCACCAGCAGAGAGGACAGGGGGTCGAGTGAGCAGTTCTTC
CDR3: CATSREDRGSSEQFF

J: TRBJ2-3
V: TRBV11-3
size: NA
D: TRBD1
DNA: TGTGCCAGCAGCCTCGAAGGGCAGGGGGCGTCAGATACGCAGTATTTT
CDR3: CASSLEGQGASDTQYF

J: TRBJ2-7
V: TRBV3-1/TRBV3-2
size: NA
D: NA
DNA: TGTGCCAGCAGCCAACTACCGGGGAACGAGCAGTACTTC
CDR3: CASSQLPGNEQYF